Shown below are 25 T cell receptor beta chains from a single sample sequenced in a study of cytomegalovirus exposure and HLA in healthy donors. Amplification used 60 Vbeta primers and 13 Jbeta primers. Here immunoSEQ multiplex PCR was the method, and the copy in TCRdb shows in-frame clones only, minus some. The data show over 80,000 clones, 70% to 75% seen once. Sequencing was carried out using PBMCs. The receptors derive from a young woman in good health and CMV-seropositive.

The chain recombines TRBV30 with TRBJ2-3; TRBD1 matches at 7 bases. Trimming took 7 bases from V and 3 from J; bases not matched to a gene: 13. CDR1 GTSNPN and CDR2 SVGIG come from the germline V gene (reference sequence). The CDR3 is made up of 15 amino acids. CDR3 amino acids: CAYEYRDRATDTQYF. CDR3 nucleotides: TGTGCCTATGAGTACCGGGACAGAGCAACAGATACGCAGTATTTT.

Only one count was recorded for this clone. The chain is built from TRBV2 and TRBJ2-7, with TRBD1 identical over 7 bases. Losses at the gene ends were 7 bases for V and 2 bases for J; bases not matched to a gene: 14. Germline V gene data show CDR1 as SNHLY and CDR2 as FYNNEI. The CDR3 consists of 16 residues. The chain's CDR3 is CASTSPSWTGTYEQYF. DNA for the CDR3: TGTGCCAGCACCTCTCCTTCTTGGACAGGAACCTACGAGCAGTACTTC. The whole variable domain, filled in from reference TRBV2 and TRBJ2-7, reads EPEVTQTPSHQVTQMGQEVILRCVPISNHLYFYWYRQILGQKVEFLVSFYNNEISEKSEIFDDQFSVERPDGSNFTLKIRSTKLEDSAMYFCASTSPSWTGTYEQYFGPGTRLTVT.

The chain carries TRBV27 and TRBJ2-3; D gene unclear. The V gene lost 10 bases and the J gene lost 4 bases, with 12 bases spanning the gap. Germline V gene data show CDR1 as MNHEY and CDR2 as SMNVEV (reference sequence). The CDR3 has 12 amino acids. The CDR3 nucleotides are TGTGCCACCCTCTCCCCCGCAGATACGCAGTATTTT. The encoded protein is CATLSPADTQYF.

V gene TRBV19 combines with J gene TRBJ1-3; 7 bases map to TRBD1. V shed 9 bases, J shed 3 bases, and the junction held 8 bases outside the gene matches. CDR1 is LNHDA, CDR2 SQIVND, per germline (reference sequence). CDR3 length equals 14 residues. DNA of the CDR3: TGTGCCAGCTCGTCGGGACAGCTTGGAAACACCATATATTTT. It translates to CASSSGQLGNTIYF.

The gene calls are TRBV7-3 and TRBJ2-7; tentative D call: TRBD1 (5 bases). The V gene's germline CDR1 is SGHTA and CDR2 FQGTGA. With 0 bases removed from V and 5 bases from J, the gap between germline ends came to 5 bases. The CDR3 runs to 12 residues. The CDR3 reads CASSLTGDEQYF. Written as DNA, the CDR3 is TGTGCCAGCAGCTTAACAGGGGACGAGCAGTACTTC.

The chain links TRBV9 to TRBJ2-7; 13 bases match TRBD2. The CDR3 runs 15 residues. V shed 4 bases, J shed 5 bases, and the junction held 6 bases outside the gene matches. CDR1 is SGDLS and CDR2 is YYNGEE in the germline V gene. The CDR3, as DNA: TGTGCCAGCAGCCCTCGGACTAGCGGGGGCAACGAGCAGTACTTC. Translating it yields CASSPRTSGGNEQYF.

This chain joins TRBV10-1 and TRBJ2-5; 8 bases match TRBD2. With V trimmed by 4 bases and J by 3 bases, 7 bases remained unmatched. This CDR3 has 15 residues. Germline-derived CDR1 and CDR2 are WNHNN and SYGVQD (reference sequence). CDR3 in DNA: TGCGCCAGCAGTGTGACTAGCGAGTTGAAAGAGACCCAGTACTTC. It encodes CASSVTSELKETQYF.

V gene TRBV29-1 combines with J gene TRBJ2-1, with 10 nucleotides matching TRBD2. The ends lost 4 bases at V and 3 bases at J; junction bases unmatched: 9. The CDR3 runs to 16 residues. CDR1 and CDR2 (germline): SQVTM, ANQGSEA. CDR3 nucleotide sequence: TGCAGCGTTGGAGCCGAGCGGGGGGGTGGCTACAATGAGCAGTTCTTC. Translating gives CSVGAERGGGYNEQFF.

This clone has more than one count but fewer than ten. The chain recombines TRBV27 with TRBJ1-6; a possible D gene is TRBD1 (5 bases). Trimming shortened V by 8 bases and J by 5 bases, and 22 bases separated the two germline ends. This CDR3 has 17 residues. Germline-derived CDR1 and CDR2 are MNHEY and SMNVEV (reference sequence). The CDR3 loop is CASGPQVRQTHNSPLHF. CDR3 in DNA: TGTGCCAGCGGGCCCCAAGTCCGACAGACCCATAATTCACCCCTCCACTTT.

The chain is built from TRBV6-6 and TRBJ1-1; a weak D match, TRBD1 (6 bases). Germline-derived CDR1 and CDR2 are MNHNY and SVGAGI (reference sequence). Trimming shortened V by 8 bases and J by 1 base, and 14 bases separated the two germline ends. The CDR3 is 14 amino acids. The CDR3 DNA reads TGTGCCAGCGGACCTCGGGGGGCGAACACTGAAGCTTTCTTT. Protein sequence: CASGPRGANTEAFF.

V gene TRBV4-1 combines with J gene TRBJ2-2; D may be TRBD2 (6 bases). V was shortened by 1 base and J by 5 bases, with 11 bases between the two germline ends. In germline, CDR1 is MGHRA, CDR2 YSYEKL. The CDR3 is made up of 15 amino acids. This chain's CDR3 is CASSQVGGITGELFF. CDR3 sequence (DNA): TGCGCCAGCAGCCAAGTCGGGGGTATTACCGGGGAGCTGTTTTTT.

The chain links TRBV6-6 to TRBJ2-7; no clear D. Per the germline V gene, CDR1 is MNHNY and CDR2 is SVGAGI (reference sequence). The CDR3 is 13 residues long. Trimming shortened V by 2 bases and J by 0 bases, and 5 bases separated the two germline ends. CDR3 region: CASSYASSYEQYF. DNA of the CDR3: TGTGCCAGCAGTTACGCGAGCTCCTACGAGCAGTACTTC.

This clone was recorded only once. The rearrangement joins TRBV6-4 to TRBJ1-2; no clear D. Trimming took off 5 bases at V and 4 bases at J, with 11 bases between the two ends. CDR3 length: 13 amino acids. The V gene's germline CDR1 is MRHNA and CDR2 SNTAGT. CDR3 sequence (DNA): TGTGCCAGCAGTACTGACGCGGGCTATGGCTACACCTTC. Translated: CASSTDAGYGYTF.

The chain is built from TRBV19 and TRBJ1-2; 7 bases are shared with TRBD1. The V gene end was trimmed by 5 bases and the J gene end by 6 bases; junction bases not matched to a gene: 6. CDR3 size: 13 residues. Germline V gene lookup returns CDR1 LNHDA and CDR2 SQIVND (reference sequence). The CDR3 bases are TGTGCCAGTAGTCCTAGGGGGCGCGATGGCTACACCTTC. Translation gives CASSPRGRDGYTF.

The rearrangement links TRBV29-1 to TRBJ1-1; TRBD1 might be the D (5 bases). This CDR3 has 14 amino acids. Germline CDR1 is SQVTM and CDR2 is ANQGSEA. Trimming removed 3 bases at V and 4 bases at J, with 15 bases between. The CDR3 sequence is CSVDAGRRGTEAFF. Written as DNA, the CDR3 is TGCAGCGTTGATGCAGGGCGTCGTGGCACTGAAGCTTTCTTT. Together with reference TRBV29-1 and TRBJ1-1, the CDR3 gives the full variable domain: SAVISQKPSRDICQRGTSLTIQCQVDSQVTMMFWYRQQPGQSLTLIATANQGSEATYESGFVIDKFPISRPNLTFSTLTVSNMSPEDSSIYLCSVDAGRRGTEAFFGQGTRLTVV.

This clone was found a few times. The chain couples TRBV2 to TRBJ1-4; D gene unclear. The CDR3 runs to 15 residues. In germline, CDR1 is SNHLY, CDR2 FYNNEI. The germline V and J ends were trimmed by 7 bases and 3 bases, with 15 bases remaining between them. The CDR3 is CASISESVANEKLFF. The CDR3 coding sequence is TGTGCCAGCATCAGCGAATCGGTAGCTAATGAAAAACTGTTTTTT. The full variable domain, rest sourced from reference TRBV2 and TRBJ1-4, is EPEVTQTPSHQVTQMGQEVILRCVPISNHLYFYWYRQILGQKVEFLVSFYNNEISEKSEIFDDQFSVERPDGSNFTLKIRSTKLEDSAMYFCASISESVANEKLFFGSGTQLSVL.

The chain recombines TRBV7-2 with TRBJ2-7; TRBD1 aligns across 8 bases. This CDR3 has 15 residues. V shed 2 bases, J shed 7 bases, and the junction held 10 bases outside the gene matches. Germline CDR1 reads SGHTA; CDR2 reads FQGNSA. CDR3 sequence: CASSLRQGLAREQYF. CDR3 sequence (DNA): TGTGCCAGCAGCTTAAGACAGGGGCTGGCGCGGGAGCAGTACTTC.

The chain combines TRBV18 with TRBJ2-7; 8 nucleotides agree with TRBD1. The ends lost 2 bases at V and 2 bases at J; junction bases unmatched: 5. The germline V gene has CDR1 KGHSH and CDR2 LQKENI. CDR3 size: 15 residues. The CDR3: CASSPGRQGTYEQYF. CDR3 nucleotides: TGTGCCAGCTCACCAGGAAGACAGGGGACCTACGAGCAGTACTTC.

This chain uses TRBV5-4 with TRBJ2-7; TRBD1 matches at 7 bases. Unmatched junction bases numbered 4, after V lost 4 bases and J lost 0 bases. Germline loops: CDR1 SGHNT, CDR2 YYREEE (reference sequence). This CDR3 has 14 residues. The CDR3 spells CASSRDRNSYEQYF. Here the CDR3 DNA reads TGTGCCAGCAGCCGGGACAGAAACTCCTACGAGCAGTACTTC.

Comments on this clone: One junction end disagrees with the germline gene, perhaps due to a read error. The CDR3 coding sequence is TGCGCCAGCAGCGTTCTAGCGGGAGGGCAAGAGGCCCAGTACTTC. Translated, it gives CASSVLAGGQEAQYF. The chain carries TRBV5-1 and TRBJ2-5; 12 bases map to TRBD2. Germline CDR1 reads SGHRS; CDR2 reads YFSETQ. CDR3 length: 15 amino acids. Complete variable domain (other parts from reference TRBV5-1 and TRBJ2-5): KAGVTQTPRYLIKTRGQQVTLSCSPISGHRSVSWYQQTPGQGLQFLFEYFSETQRNKGNFPGRFSGRQFSNSRSEMNVSTLELGDSALYLCASSVLAGGQEAQYFGPGTRLLVL.

This chain joins TRBV27 and TRBJ2-1, with TRBD1 identical over 9 bases. The CDR3 totals 16 residues. V lost 8 bases, J lost 2 bases, and 10 bases stayed unmatched. Per the germline V gene, CDR1 is MNHEY and CDR2 is SMNVEV (reference sequence). The CDR3 sequence: CASGLGQGRPYNEQFF. For the CDR3, the DNA is TGTGCCAGCGGTCTCGGACAGGGGAGACCCTACAATGAGCAGTTCTTC.

Points on this clone: Other nucleotide sequences in the sample specify the same CDR3. This chain uses TRBV6-1 with TRBJ1-3; no clear D gene. The CDR3 is 14 amino acids. Trimming cost V 7 bases and J 1 base, with 11 bases left between them. CDR1 and CDR2 from the germline V gene are MNHNS and SASEGT. In DNA, the CDR3 is TGTGCCAGCACCCTATACGAGTCTGGAAACACCATATATTTT. This translates into CASTLYESGNTIYF.

The chain employs TRBV4-3 and TRBJ2-2; TRBD1 agrees at 8 bases. The germline V gene encodes CDR1 LGHNA and CDR2 YSLEER. The CDR3 spans 15 residues. V shed 4 bases and J 7 bases; nucleotides not matched to a gene: 8. The CDR3 spells CASSRQGPEDGELFF. CDR3 DNA: TGCGCCAGCAGCCGACAGGGGCCCGAGGACGGGGAGCTGTTTTTT.

This chain joins TRBV27 and TRBJ2-7, with 10 positions matching TRBD1. With 4 bases clipped from V and 4 bases from J, the junction kept 1 base outside the gene matches. The CDR3 sequence is 13 residues long. Germline V gene data show CDR1 as MNHEY and CDR2 as SMNVEV (reference sequence). The CDR3 DNA reads as TGTGCCAGCAGTTGGGACAGGGGATACGAGCAGTACTTC. It translates to CASSWDRGYEQYF.

The chain links TRBV7-2 to TRBJ1-1; the D gene is possibly TRBD1 (6 bases). The V and J ends lost 1 base and 1 base respectively, with 13 bases between them. The CDR3 extends over 16 amino acids. Germline CDR1 SGHTA, CDR2 FQGNSA. In DNA, the CDR3 is TGTGCCAGCAGCTTAGTGGCAGGGGCATGGAACACTGAAGCTTTCTTT. As protein: CASSLVAGAWNTEAFF.